Below are 10 T cell receptor beta chains sequenced from a single sample in a study of blood T cell repertoires in COVID-19. The protocol was immunoSEQ multiplex PCR, while the TCRdb copy is restricted to in-frame clones and leaves out a portion. The table shows 150,000 or so clones, with roughly 81% occurring only once. Sequences were obtained from peripheral blood. All receptors derive from a woman between 50 and 59 years old with active or convalescent COVID-19.

This clone occurred a few times. The chain is built from TRBV7-9 and TRBJ1-1; 7 bases agree with TRBD1. Germline V gives CDR1 SEHNR, CDR2 FQNEAQ (reference sequence). V lost 7 bases, J lost 1 base, and 3 bases stayed unmatched. The CDR3 contains 13 residues. The CDR3 spells CASMGQKNTEAFF. Here the CDR3 DNA reads TGTGCCAGCATGGGACAGAAGAACACTGAAGCTTTCTTT.

This clone was picked up a small number of times. The chain links TRBV4-3 to TRBJ2-7; 7 bases align to TRBD2. This CDR3 has 15 amino acids. CDR1 is LGHNA, CDR2 YSLEER, per germline. With V trimmed by 1 base and J by 2 bases, 5 bases remained unmatched. The CDR3 sequence: CASSQAPGLPYEQYF. CDR3 DNA sequence: TGCGCCAGCAGCCAAGCCCCGGGACTACCCTACGAGCAGTACTTC.

The chain links TRBV4-2 to TRBJ1-3; TRBD1 aligns across 9 bases. This CDR3 contains 17 residues. The germline V gene has CDR1 LGHNA and CDR2 YNFKEQ. Trimming took 0 bases from V and 2 from J; bases not matched to a gene: 5. Here the CDR3 DNA reads TGTGCCAGCAGCCAAGATATGGGACAGGGCGCTGGAAACACCATATATTTT. This codes for CASSQDMGQGAGNTIYF.

This chain connects TRBV19 to TRBJ1-3; 8 positions agree with TRBD1. Germline values: CDR1 LNHDA, CDR2 SQIVND (reference sequence). This CDR3 is 15 amino acids long. J gave up 2 bases and V 4 bases, and 4 bases lay outside the gene matches. CDR3 loop: CASSNQGATGNTIYF. As DNA, the CDR3 is TGTGCCAGTAGTAACCAGGGGGCGACTGGAAACACCATATATTTT.

The chain is built from TRBV5-8 and TRBJ2-5, with a tentative D call TRBD1 (6 bases). The CDR3 contains 16 residues. Germline V lookup: CDR1 SGHTS, CDR2 YDEGEE. V was cut by 2 bases and J by 4 bases, with 18 bases left in between. This chain's CDR3 is CASSFAKSAGVETQYF. In nucleotides, the CDR3 is TGTGCCAGCAGCTTCGCTAAGTCGGCAGGGGTAGAGACCCAGTACTTC.

The rearrangement joins TRBV21-1 to TRBJ2-7; TRBD1, the D gene given by the table, was not confirmed from the DNA. TRBV21-1 is a pseudogene segment. The CDR3 covers 13 residues. CDR3 nucleotide sequence: TGTGCCAGCAGCCCCCCAAGGGGCCACGAGCAGTACTTC. This codes for CASSPPRGHEQYF.

This chain uses TRBV7-2 with TRBJ2-5; TRBD2 matches at 13 bases. The CDR3 sequence is 17 residues long. Germline V gives CDR1 SGHTA, CDR2 FQGNSA. J gave up 2 bases and V 2 bases, and 5 bases lay outside the gene matches. DNA for the CDR3: TGTGCCAGCAGCTTATGGACTAGCGGGGGTGTTCAAGAGACCCAGTACTTC. This encodes CASSLWTSGGVQETQYF.

The chain recombines TRBV3-1 (or the pseudogene TRBV3-2) with TRBJ2-2; 9 nucleotides line up with TRBD1. V lost 4 bases, J lost 5 bases, and 5 bases stayed unmatched. Germline V CDR1 and CDR2: LGHDT, YNNKEL (reference sequence). This CDR3 contains 15 residues. The CDR3 loop reads CASSPRTGDTGELFF. DNA of the CDR3: TGTGCCAGCAGCCCTCGGACAGGGGATACCGGGGAGCTGTTTTTT.

The chain uses TRBV6-5 and TRBJ1-1, with 8 bases fitting TRBD1. From germline, CDR1 is MNHEY and CDR2 SVGAGI. V lost 6 bases and J lost 5; bases outside the gene matches: 5. This CDR3 spans 13 amino acids. The CDR3 reads CASSDRGRTEAFF. The CDR3 DNA follows: TGTGCCAGCAGCGACAGGGGACGGACTGAAGCTTTCTTT.

This clone was counted between two and nine times. V and J are TRBV11-3 and TRBJ2-1; D is possibly TRBD2 (6 bases). V shed 5 bases and J shed 6 bases, with 17 bases lying between them. The CDR3 spans 15 residues. Looked up from germline, CDR1 is SGHNT and CDR2 is YENEEA. CDR3 nucleotides: TGTGCCAGCAGCCCGACTAGTGGATCAGGCAATGAGCAGTTCTTC. Protein: CASSPTSGSGNEQFF.